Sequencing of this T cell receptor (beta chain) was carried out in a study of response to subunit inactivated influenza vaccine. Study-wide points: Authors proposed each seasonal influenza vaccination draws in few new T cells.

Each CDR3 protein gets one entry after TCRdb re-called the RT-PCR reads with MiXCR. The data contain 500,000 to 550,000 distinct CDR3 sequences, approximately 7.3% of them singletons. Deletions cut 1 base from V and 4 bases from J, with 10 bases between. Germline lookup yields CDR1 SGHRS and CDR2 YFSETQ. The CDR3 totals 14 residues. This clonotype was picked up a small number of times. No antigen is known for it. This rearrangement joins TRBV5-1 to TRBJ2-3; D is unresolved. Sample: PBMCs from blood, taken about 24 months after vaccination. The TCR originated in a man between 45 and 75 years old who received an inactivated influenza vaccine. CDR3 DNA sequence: TGCGCCAGCAGCTTGCGGTCCTACTCAGATACGCAGTATTTT. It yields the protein CASSLRSYSDTQYF.